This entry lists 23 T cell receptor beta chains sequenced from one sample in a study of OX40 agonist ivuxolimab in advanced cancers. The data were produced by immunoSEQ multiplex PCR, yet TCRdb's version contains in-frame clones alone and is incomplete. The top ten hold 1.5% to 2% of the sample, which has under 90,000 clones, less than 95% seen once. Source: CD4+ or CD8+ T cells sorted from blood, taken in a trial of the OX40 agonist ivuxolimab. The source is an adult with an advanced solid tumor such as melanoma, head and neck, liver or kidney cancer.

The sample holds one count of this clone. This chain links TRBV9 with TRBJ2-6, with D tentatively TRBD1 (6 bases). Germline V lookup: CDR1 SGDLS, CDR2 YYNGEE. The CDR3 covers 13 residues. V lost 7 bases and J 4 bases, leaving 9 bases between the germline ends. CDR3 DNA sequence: TGTGCCAGCCGGACAGAGGGGGCCAACGTCCTGACTTTC. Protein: CASRTEGANVLTF.

The CDR3 region has the DNA TGTGCCAGCAGTCAACTAGGGCCTTGGGGCGGGGAGCTGTTTTTT. It encodes CASSQLGPWGGELFF. The genes are TRBV6-5 and TRBJ2-2; D perhaps matches TRBD2 (5 bases). The germline V and J ends were trimmed by 5 bases and 7 bases, with 17 bases remaining between them. The V gene's germline CDR1 is MNHEY and CDR2 SVGAGI. The CDR3 spans 15 residues.

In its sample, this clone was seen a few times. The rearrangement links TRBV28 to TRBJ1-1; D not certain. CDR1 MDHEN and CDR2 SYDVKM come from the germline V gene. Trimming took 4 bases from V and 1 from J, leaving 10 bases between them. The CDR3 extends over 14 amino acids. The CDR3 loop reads CASSSPRGNTEAFF. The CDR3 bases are TGTGCCAGCAGTTCACCCCGTGGGAACACTGAAGCTTTCTTT.

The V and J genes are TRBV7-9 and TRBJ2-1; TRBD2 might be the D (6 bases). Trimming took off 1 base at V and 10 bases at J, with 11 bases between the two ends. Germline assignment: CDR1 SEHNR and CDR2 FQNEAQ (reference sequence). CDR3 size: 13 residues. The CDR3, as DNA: TGTGCCAGCAGCTTAGACCGGGGAGGCGAGCAGTTCTTC. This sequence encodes CASSLDRGGEQFF.

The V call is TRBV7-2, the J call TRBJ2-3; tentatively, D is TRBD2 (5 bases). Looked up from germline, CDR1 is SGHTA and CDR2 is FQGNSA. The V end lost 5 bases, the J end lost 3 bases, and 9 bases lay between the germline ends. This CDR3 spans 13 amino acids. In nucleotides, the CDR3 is TGTGCCAGCAGCCGGGGTGGAACAGATACGCAGTATTTT. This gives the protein CASSRGGTDTQYF.

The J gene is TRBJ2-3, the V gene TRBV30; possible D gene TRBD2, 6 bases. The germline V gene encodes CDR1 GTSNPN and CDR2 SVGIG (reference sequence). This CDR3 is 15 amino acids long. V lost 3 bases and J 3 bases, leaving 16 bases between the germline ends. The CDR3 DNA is TGTGCCTGGAGCCTTAATGGGGGGAAGACAGATACGCAGTATTTT. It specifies CAWSLNGGKTDTQYF. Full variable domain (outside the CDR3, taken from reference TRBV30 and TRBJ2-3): SQTIHQWPATLVQPVGSPLSLECTVEGTSNPNLYWYRQAAGRGLQLLFYSVGIGQISSEVPQNLSASRPQDRQFILSSKKLLLSDSGFYLCAWSLNGGKTDTQYFGPGTRLTVL.

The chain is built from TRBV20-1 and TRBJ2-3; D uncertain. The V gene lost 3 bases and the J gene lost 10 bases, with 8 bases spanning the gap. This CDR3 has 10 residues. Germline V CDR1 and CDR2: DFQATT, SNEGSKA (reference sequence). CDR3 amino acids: CSASWNAQYF. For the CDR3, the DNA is TGCAGTGCTAGCTGGAACGCGCAGTATTTT.

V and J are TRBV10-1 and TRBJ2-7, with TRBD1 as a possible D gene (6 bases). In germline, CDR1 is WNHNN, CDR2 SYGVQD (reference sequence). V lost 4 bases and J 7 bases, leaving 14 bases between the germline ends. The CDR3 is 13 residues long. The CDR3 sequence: CASSAHRVGEQYF. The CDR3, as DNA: TGCGCCAGCAGTGCCCACAGGGTGGGGGAGCAGTACTTC.

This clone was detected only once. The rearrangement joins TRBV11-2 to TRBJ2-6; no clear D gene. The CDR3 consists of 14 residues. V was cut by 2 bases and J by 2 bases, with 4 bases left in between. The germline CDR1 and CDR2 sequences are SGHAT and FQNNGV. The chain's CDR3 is CASSLLAGANVLTF. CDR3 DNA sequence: TGTGCCAGCAGCTTACTCGCTGGGGCCAACGTCCTGACTTTC.

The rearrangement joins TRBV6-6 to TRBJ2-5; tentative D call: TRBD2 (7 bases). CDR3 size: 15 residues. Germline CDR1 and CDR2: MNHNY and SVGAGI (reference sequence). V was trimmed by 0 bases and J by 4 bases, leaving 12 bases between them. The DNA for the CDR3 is TGTGCCAGCAGTTACTCTGGGGGGGCCGGAGAGACCCAGTACTTC. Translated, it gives CASSYSGGAGETQYF.

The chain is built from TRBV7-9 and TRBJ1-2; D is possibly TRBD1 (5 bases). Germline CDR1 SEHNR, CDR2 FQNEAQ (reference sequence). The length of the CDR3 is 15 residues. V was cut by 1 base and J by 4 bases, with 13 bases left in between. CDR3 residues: CASSLGGDPVYGYTF. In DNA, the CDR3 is TGTGCCAGCAGCTTAGGGGGGGACCCTGTCTATGGCTACACCTTC. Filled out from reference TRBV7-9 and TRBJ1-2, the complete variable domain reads DTGVSQNPRHKITKRGQNVTFRCDPISEHNRLYWYRQTLGQGPEFLTYFQNEAQLEKSRLLSDRFSAERPKGSFSTLEIQRTEQGDSAMYLCASSLGGDPVYGYTFGSGTRLTVV.

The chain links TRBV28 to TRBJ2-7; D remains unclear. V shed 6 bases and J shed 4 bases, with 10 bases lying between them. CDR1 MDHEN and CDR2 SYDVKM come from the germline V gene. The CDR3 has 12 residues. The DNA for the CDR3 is TGTGCCAGCAGATTGGACGGGTACGAGCAGTACTTC. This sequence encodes CASRLDGYEQYF.

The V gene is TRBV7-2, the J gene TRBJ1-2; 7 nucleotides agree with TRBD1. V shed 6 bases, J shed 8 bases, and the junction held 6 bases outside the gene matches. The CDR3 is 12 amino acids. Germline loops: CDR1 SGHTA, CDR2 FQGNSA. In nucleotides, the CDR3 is TGTGCCAGCAGGACGGGACAGAACGGCTACACCTTC. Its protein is CASRTGQNGYTF.

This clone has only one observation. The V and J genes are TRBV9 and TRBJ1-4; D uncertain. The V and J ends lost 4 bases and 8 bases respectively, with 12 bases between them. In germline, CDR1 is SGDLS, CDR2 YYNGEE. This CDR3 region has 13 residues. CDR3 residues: CASSPTEGEKLFF. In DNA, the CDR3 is TGTGCCAGCAGCCCGACCGAGGGAGAAAAACTGTTTTTT.

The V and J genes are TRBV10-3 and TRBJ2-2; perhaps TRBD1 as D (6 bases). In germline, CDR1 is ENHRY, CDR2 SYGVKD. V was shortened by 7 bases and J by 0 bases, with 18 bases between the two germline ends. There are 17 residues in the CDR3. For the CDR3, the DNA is TGTGCCATCATGGGACACCGTGGGGGACCGAACACCGGGGAGCTGTTTTTT. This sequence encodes CAIMGHRGGPNTGELFF.

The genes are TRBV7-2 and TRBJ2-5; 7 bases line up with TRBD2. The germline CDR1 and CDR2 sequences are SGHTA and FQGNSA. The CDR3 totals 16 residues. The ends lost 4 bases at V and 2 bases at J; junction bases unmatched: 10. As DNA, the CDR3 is TGTGCCAGCAGCTCCGGACTAGGAATAGGTCAAGAGACCCAGTACTTC. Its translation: CASSSGLGIGQETQYF.

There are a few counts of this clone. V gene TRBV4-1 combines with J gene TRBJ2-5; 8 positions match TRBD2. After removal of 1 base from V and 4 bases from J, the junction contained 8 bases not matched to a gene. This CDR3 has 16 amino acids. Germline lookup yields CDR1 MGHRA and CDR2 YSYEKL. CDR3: CASSQAGGTQLETQYF. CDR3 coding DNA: TGCGCCAGCAGCCAAGCGGGGGGGACTCAGCTAGAGACCCAGTACTTC.

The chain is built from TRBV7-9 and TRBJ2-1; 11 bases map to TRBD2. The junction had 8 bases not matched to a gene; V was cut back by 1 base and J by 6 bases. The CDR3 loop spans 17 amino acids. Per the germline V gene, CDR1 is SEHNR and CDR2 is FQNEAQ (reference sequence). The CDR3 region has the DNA TGTGCCAGCAGCTTAGGCTCCCTAGCGGGAGGTTTCAATGAGCAGTTCTTC. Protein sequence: CASSLGSLAGGFNEQFF.

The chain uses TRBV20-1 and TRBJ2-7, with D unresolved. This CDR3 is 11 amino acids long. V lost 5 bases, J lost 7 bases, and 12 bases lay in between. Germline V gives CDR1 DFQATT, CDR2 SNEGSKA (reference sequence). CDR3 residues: CSAGLIGEQYF. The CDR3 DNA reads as TGCAGTGCTGGGCTCATAGGAGAGCAGTACTTC.

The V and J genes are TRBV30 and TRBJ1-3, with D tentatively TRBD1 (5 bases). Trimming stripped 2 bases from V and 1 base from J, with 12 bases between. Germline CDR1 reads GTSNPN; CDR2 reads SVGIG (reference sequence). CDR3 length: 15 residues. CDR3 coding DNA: TGTGCCTGGAGTCAGGGTTCCCCATCTGGAAACACCATATATTTT. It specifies CAWSQGSPSGNTIYF. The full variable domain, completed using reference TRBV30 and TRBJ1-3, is SQTIHQWPATLVQPVGSPLSLECTVEGTSNPNLYWYRQAAGRGLQLLFYSVGIGQISSEVPQNLSASRPQDRQFILSSKKLLLSDSGFYLCAWSQGSPSGNTIYFGEGSWLTVV.

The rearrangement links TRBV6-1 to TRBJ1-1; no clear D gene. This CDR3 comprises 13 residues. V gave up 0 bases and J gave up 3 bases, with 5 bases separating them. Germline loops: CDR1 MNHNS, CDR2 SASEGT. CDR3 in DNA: TGTGCCAGCAGTGAAGCGGCATACACTGAAGCTTTCTTT. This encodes CASSEAAYTEAFF.

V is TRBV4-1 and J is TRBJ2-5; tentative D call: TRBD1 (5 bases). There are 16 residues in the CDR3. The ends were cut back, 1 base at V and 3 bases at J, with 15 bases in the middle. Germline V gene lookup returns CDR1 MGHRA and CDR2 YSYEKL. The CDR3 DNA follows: TGCGCCAGCAGCCAAGGGGCGACAGCCTGGAAAGAGACCCAGTACTTC. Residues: CASSQGATAWKETQYF.

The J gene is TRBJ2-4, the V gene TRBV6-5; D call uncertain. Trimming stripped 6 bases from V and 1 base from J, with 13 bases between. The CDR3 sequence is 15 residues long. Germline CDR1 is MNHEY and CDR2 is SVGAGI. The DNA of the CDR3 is TGTGCCAGCAGACGTGTGGCGAGTGCCAAAAACATTCAGTACTTC. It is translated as CASRRVASAKNIQYF.